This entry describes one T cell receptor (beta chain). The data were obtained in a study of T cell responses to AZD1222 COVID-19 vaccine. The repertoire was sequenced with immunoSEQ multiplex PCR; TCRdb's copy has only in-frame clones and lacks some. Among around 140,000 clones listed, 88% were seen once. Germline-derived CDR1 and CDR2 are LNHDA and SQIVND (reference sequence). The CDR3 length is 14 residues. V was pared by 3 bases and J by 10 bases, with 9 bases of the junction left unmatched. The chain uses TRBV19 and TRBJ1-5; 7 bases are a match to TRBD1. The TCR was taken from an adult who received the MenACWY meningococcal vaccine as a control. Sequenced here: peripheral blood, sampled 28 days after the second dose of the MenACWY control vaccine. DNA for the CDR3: TGTGCCAGTAGTATCGGGACAGCCGGTGACCCCCAGCATTTT. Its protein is CASSIGTAGDPQHF.